A single T cell receptor (beta chain) is shown here with its context. The sample is drawn from a study of blood T cell repertoires in COVID-19. Source study methods: Quantification of nucleated cells was approximated via reference gene primer amplification. Here immunoSEQ multiplex PCR was the method, and the copy in TCRdb shows in-frame clones only, minus some. V, J and clone size reflect that table, while D and trimming were determined from the DNA. The table includes some 150,000 clones, approximately 84% detected once. The length of the CDR3 is 15 residues. Germline V gives CDR1 SNHLY, CDR2 FYNNEI. J lost 3 bases, V lost 8 bases, and 11 bases had no gene match.

The chain employs TRBV2 and TRBJ2-3; 7 bases agree with TRBD1. The receptor was isolated from a man in his forties with acute or convalescent COVID-19. Sequenced sample: peripheral blood. CDR3 in amino acids: CASVVNRGRTDTQYF. CDR3 bases: TGTGCCAGCGTAGTAAACAGGGGAAGGACAGATACGCAGTATTTT.